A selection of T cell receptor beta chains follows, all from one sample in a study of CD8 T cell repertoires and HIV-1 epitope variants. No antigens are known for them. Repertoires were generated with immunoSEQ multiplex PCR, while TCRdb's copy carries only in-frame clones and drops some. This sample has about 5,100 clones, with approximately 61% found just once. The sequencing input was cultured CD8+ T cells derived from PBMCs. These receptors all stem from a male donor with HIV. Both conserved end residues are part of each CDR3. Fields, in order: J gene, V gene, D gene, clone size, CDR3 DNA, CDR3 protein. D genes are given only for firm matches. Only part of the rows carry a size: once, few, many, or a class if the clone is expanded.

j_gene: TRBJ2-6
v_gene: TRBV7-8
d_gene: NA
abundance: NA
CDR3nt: TGTGCCAGCAGCCACCCGCGAGACAGCATAAGCTCTGGGGCCAACGTCCTGACTTTC
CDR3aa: CASSHPRDSISSGANVLTF

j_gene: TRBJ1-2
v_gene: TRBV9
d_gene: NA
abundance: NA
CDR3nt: TGTGCCAGCAGCGTAGACGGAGGGAGTAGCTATGGCTACACCTTC
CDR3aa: CASSVDGGSSYGYTF

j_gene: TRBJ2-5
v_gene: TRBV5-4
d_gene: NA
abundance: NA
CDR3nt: TGTGCCAGCAGCTTGGAGGCAGGGCAAGAGACCCAGTACTTC
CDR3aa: CASSLEAGQETQYF

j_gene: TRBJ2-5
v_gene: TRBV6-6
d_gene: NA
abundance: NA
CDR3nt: TGTGCCAGCAAATTTGGCGGGGTCCAAGAGACCCAGTACTTC
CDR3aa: CASKFGGVQETQYF

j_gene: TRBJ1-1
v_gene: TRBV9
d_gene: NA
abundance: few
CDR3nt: TGTGCCAGCAGCGTCGGGGGAACTGAAGCTTTCTTT
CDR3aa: CASSVGGTEAFF

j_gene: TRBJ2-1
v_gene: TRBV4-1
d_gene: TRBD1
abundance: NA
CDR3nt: TGCGCCAGCAGCAGGGACAGGGGAGTCTACAATGAGCAGTTCTTC
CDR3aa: CASSRDRGVYNEQFF

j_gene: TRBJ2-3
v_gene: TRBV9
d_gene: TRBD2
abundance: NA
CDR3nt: TGTGCCAGCAGCGTAGCGGCTAGCGGGGGCTCTAGCACAGATACGCAGTATTTT
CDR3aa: CASSVAASGGSSTDTQYF

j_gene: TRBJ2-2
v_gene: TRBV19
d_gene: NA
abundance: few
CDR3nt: TGTGCCAGTAGTATCCTGCCAGGGGGAGGAAGGGCCAAGACCGGGGAGCTGTTTTTT
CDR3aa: CASSILPGGGRAKTGELFF

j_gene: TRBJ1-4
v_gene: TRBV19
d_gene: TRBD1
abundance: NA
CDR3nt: TGTGCCAGTAGTATAGGGTCGGGACAGGGTCGTGAAAAACTGTTTTTT
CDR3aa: CASSIGSGQGREKLFF

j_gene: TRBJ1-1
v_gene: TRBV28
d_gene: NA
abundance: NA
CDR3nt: TGTGCCAGCAGTCCCCTTACTTCGAACACTGAAGCTTTCTTT
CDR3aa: CASSPLTSNTEAFF

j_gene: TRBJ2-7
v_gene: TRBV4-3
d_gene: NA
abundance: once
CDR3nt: TGCGCCAGCAGCCAAGACGATGGGGGGGCCGCTTACGAGCAGTACTTC
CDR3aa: CASSQDDGGAAYEQYF

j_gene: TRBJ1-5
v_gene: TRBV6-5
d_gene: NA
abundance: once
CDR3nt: TGTGCCAGCAGAAAGGCCGAATATAGCAATCAGCCCCAGCATTTT
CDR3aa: CASRKAEYSNQPQHF

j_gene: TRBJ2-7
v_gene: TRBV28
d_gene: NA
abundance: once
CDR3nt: TGTGCCACGTCCTTAGCTCCCTCCTACGAGCAGTACTTC
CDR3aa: CATSLAPSYEQYF

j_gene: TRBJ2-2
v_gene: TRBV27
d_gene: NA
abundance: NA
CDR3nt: TGTGCCAGCAGCAGGGGTTCGAACACCGGGGAGCTGTTTTTT
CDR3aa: CASSRGSNTGELFF

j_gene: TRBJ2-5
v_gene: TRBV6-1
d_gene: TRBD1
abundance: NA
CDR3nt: TGTGCCAGCAGGAGGGACAGGGGAGTCGAGACCCAGTACTTC
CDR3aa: CASRRDRGVETQYF

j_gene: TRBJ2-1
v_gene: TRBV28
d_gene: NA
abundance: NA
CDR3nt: TGTGCCAGCAGCCCGGGACACGGGAATGAGCAGTTCTTC
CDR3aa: CASSPGHGNEQFF

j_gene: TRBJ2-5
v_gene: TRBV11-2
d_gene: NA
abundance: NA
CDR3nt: TGTGCCAGCAGCCCATCGGTTGCCCAAGAGACCCAGTACTTC
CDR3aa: CASSPSVAQETQYF

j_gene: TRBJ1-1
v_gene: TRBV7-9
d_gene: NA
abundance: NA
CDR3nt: TGTGCCAGCAGCTTCACGGTCCCTGAAGCTTTCTTT
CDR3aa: CASSFTVPEAFF

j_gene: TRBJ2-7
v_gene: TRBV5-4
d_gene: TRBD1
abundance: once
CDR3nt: TGTGCCAGCAGCTTGGGGACAGGGGCCTACGAGCAGTACTTC
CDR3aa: CASSLGTGAYEQYF

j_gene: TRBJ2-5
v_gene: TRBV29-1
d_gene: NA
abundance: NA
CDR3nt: TGCAGCGTGGGAGATAGTCAGGGAGGGGGCGGAAAGACCCAGTACTTC
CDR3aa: CSVGDSQGGGGKTQYF

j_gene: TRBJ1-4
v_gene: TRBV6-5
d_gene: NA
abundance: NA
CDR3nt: TGTGCCAGCACCCATCGGGGCGCGGCTAATGAAAAACTGTTTTTT
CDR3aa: CASTHRGAANEKLFF

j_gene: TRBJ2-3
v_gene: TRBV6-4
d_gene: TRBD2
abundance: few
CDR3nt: TGTGCCAGCAGTGACTCAACTAGCGGGGGGGCAGATACGCAGTATTTT
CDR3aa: CASSDSTSGGADTQYF